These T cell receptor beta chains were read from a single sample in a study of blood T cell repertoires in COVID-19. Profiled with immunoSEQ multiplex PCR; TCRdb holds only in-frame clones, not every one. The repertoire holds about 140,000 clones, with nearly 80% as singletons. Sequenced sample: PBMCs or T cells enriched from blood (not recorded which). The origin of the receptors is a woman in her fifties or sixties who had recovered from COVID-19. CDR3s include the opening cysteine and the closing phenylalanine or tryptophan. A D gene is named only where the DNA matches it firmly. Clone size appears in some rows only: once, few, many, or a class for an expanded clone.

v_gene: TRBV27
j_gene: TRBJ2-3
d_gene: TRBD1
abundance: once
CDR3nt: TGTGCCAGCGGCTGGGGACAGGGGGCTTTCACAGATACGCAGTATTTT
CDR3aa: CASGWGQGAFTDTQYF

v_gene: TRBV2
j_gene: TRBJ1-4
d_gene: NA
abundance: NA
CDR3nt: TGTGCCAGCAGTGAAGCGGGGGCCGGTGAAAAACTGTTTTTT
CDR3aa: CASSEAGAGEKLFF

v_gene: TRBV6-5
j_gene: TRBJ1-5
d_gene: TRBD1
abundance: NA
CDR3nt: TGTGCCACCCTACAATCAGGGGGAAATCAGCCCCAGCATTTT
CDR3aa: CATLQSGGNQPQHF

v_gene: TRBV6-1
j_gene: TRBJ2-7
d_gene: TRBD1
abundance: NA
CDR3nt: TGTGCCAGCAGTGAGACAGGGTCCTACGAGCAGTACTTC
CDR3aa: CASSETGSYEQYF

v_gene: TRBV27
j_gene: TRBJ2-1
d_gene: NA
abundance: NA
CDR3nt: TGTGCCAGCAGTTTAGGAGGGGTCGCAGGGGAGCAGTTCTTC
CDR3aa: CASSLGGVAGEQFF

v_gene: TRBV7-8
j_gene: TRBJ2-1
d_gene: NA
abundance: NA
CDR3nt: TGTGCCAGCAGCCACATAAATAATGAGCAGTTCTTC
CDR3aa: CASSHINNEQFF

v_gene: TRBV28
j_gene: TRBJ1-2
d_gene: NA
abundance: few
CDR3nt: TGTGCCAGCAGTCCCTTCTATTACGGCTACACCTTC
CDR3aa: CASSPFYYGYTF

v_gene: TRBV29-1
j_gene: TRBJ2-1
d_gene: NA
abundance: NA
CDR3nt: TGCAGCGTTGAAGATCACAGGGACTACAATGAGCAGTTCTTC
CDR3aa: CSVEDHRDYNEQFF

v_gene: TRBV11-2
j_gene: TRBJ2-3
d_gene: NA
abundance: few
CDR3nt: TGTGCCAGCAGCTTAGCACGGGGCACAGATACGCAGTATTTT
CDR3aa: CASSLARGTDTQYF

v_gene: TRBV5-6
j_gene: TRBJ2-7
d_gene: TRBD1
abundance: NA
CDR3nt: TGTGCCAGCAGCTGGGACAGGGAGACATACGAGCAGTACTTC
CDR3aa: CASSWDRETYEQYF

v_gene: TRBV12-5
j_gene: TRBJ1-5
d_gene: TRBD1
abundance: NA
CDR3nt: TGTGCTAGTGCCCGGCTCCGGGGGACAGGCCATCAGCCCCAGCATTTT
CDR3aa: CASARLRGTGHQPQHF

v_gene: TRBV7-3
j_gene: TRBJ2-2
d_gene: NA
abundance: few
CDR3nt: TGTGCCAGCAGCTTAAAGTCAGGGACGAACACCGGGGAGCTGTTTTTT
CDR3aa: CASSLKSGTNTGELFF

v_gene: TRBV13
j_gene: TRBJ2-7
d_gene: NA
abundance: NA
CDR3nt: TGTGCCAGCAGCTCCGGTGATTCCTCCTACGAGCAGTACTTC
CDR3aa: CASSSGDSSYEQYF

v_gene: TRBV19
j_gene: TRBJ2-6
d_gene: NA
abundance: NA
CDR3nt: TGTGCCAGTAGTGGGGCTTGGGGAAGGGGAACCGTCCTGACTTTC
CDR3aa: CASSGAWGRGTVLTF

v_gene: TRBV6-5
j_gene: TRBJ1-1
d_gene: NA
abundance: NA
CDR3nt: TGTGCCAGCAGTTATCAGGGTAGGACTGAAGCTTTCTTT
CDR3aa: CASSYQGRTEAFF

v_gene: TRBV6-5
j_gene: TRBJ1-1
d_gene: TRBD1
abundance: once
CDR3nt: TGTGCCAGCACCCGAGGGACAGCGAACACTGAAGCTTTCTTT
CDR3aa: CASTRGTANTEAFF

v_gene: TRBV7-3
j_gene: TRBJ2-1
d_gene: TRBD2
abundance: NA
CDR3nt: TGTGCCAGCAGCTTAGGAACTAGCGGGAGATACAATGAGCAGTTCTTC
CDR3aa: CASSLGTSGRYNEQFF

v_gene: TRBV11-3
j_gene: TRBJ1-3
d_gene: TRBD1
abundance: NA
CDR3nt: TGTGCCAGCAGCTCAAGGGGTACCGGGACAGGGGTCGCAAACACCATATATTTT
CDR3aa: CASSSRGTGTGVANTIYF

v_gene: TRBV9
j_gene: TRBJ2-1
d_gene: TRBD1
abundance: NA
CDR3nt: TGTGCCAGCAGCTCTAGAGGGACAGGGCGTTGGAATGAGCAGTTCTTC
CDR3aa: CASSSRGTGRWNEQFF

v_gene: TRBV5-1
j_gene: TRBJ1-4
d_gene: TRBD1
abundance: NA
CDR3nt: TGCGCCAGCAGCTGGCGTGTGGGACAGGAGGAAAAACTGTTTTTT
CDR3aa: CASSWRVGQEEKLFF

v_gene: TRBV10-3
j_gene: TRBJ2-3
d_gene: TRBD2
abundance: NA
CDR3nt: TGTGCCATCAGTGGGATTAGCGGGGGGTCCACAGATACGCAGTATTTT
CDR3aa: CAISGISGGSTDTQYF

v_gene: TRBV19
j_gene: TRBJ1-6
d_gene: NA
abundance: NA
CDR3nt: TGTGCCAGTAGCAGGGTATCTGATTCACCCCTCCACTTT
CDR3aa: CASSRVSDSPLHF

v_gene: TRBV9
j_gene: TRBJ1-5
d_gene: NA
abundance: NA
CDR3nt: TGTGCCAGCAGCGGAGACCCGGGTAATCAGCCCCAGCATTTT
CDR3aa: CASSGDPGNQPQHF

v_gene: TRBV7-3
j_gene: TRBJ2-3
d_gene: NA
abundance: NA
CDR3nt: TGTGCCAGCAGCTATCGGGTCTCCGCCGGCGATACGCAGTATTTT
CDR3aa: CASSYRVSAGDTQYF

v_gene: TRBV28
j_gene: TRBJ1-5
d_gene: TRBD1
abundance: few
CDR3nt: TGTGCCAGCAGTCGGGACAGGGTGGATCAGCCCCAGCATTTT
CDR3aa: CASSRDRVDQPQHF

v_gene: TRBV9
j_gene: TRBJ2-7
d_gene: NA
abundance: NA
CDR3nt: TGTGCCAGCAGCGTAGATTTGTCTTCCGAGCAGTACTTC
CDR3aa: CASSVDLSSEQYF

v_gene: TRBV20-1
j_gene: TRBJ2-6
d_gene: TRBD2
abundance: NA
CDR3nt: TGCAGTGCTAGTAACCCGGGACTAGCGGGAGGGGCGTCAGGGGCCAACGTCCTGACTTTC
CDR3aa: CSASNPGLAGGASGANVLTF

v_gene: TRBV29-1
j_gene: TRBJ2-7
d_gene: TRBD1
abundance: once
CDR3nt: TGCAGCGTATCCTCAGGGACAGGGGTCTCCTACGAGCAGTACTTC
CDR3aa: CSVSSGTGVSYEQYF

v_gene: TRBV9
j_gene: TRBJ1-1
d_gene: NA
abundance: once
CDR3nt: TGTGCCAGCAGCGTACGAGCGGTAGACACTGAAGCTTTCTTT
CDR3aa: CASSVRAVDTEAFF

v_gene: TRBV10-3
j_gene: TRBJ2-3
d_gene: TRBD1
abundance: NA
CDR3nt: TGTGCCATCAGTGAGTCGGGACAGGGAATGGGTACGCAGTATTTT
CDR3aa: CAISESGQGMGTQYF

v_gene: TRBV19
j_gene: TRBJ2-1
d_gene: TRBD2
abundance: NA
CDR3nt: TGTGCCAGTAGTATGGCGGGAGGAACCTACAATGAGCAGTTCTTC
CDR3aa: CASSMAGGTYNEQFF

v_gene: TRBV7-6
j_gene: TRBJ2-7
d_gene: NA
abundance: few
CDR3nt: TGTGCCAGCAGCTTAGGTGTTGGGCAGGGGTCCTACGAGCAGTACTTC
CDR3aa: CASSLGVGQGSYEQYF